Listed below are T cell receptor beta chains from one sample, sequenced in a study of T cell responses to AZD1222 COVID-19 vaccine. Using immunoSEQ multiplex PCR, the repertoire was profiled, and TCRdb retains in-frame clones only, with some absent. Of around 150,000 clones in the sample, around nine tenths are singletons; the top ten hold 1.5% to 2%. The specimen comprised peripheral blood, sampled on day 0 of AZD1222 vaccination. The receptor set was obtained from an adult in good health. CDR3s include the opening cysteine and the closing phenylalanine or tryptophan. Each record gives: clone size, V gene, D gene, J gene, CDR3 DNA, CDR3 protein. D genes are given only for firm matches. Expanded clones get a size class; other rows say once, few or many, or leave the size out.

size: .; V: TRBV21-1; D: .; J: TRBJ1-5; DNA: TGTGCCAGCACCCGGACAGGGGGGCAGCCCCAGCATTTT; CDR3: CASTRTGGQPQHF
size: .; V: TRBV6-2/TRBV6-3; D: TRBD1; J: TRBJ2-5; DNA: TGTGCCAGCAGTTACAGAGGGACAGCGGCCGCGTACCAAGAGACCCAGTACTTC; CDR3: CASSYRGTAAAYQETQYF
size: .; V: TRBV30; D: .; J: TRBJ1-4; DNA: TGTGCCTGGAGGGGGTCGTCAACTAATGAAAAACTGTTTTTT; CDR3: CAWRGSSTNEKLFF
size: .; V: TRBV3-1/TRBV3-2; D: .; J: TRBJ2-3; DNA: TGTGCCAGCAGCCCCGGAGGAGGTTATACGCAGTATTTT; CDR3: CASSPGGGYTQYF
size: .; V: TRBV7-2; D: .; J: TRBJ1-3; DNA: TGTGCCAGCAGCTTAGAGGCGCCGCACCACCCTGGAAACACCATATATTTT; CDR3: CASSLEAPHHPGNTIYF
size: .; V: TRBV5-1; D: TRBD1; J: TRBJ1-1; DNA: TGCGCCAGCAGCTCTTGGGCCGGGACAGCCAACACTGAAGCTTTCTTT; CDR3: CASSSWAGTANTEAFF
size: .; V: TRBV2; D: .; J: TRBJ1-6; DNA: TGTGCCAGCAGTGGCAGGGCTGGGAGCTCCTATAATTCACCCCTCCACTTT; CDR3: CASSGRAGSSYNSPLHF
size: .; V: TRBV7-2; D: .; J: TRBJ2-3; DNA: TGTGCCAGCAGCCTCCGGGGGCGGGAGTTTTTAGATACGCAGTATTTT; CDR3: CASSLRGREFLDTQYF
size: .; V: TRBV15; D: .; J: TRBJ2-1; DNA: TGTGCCACCACGGAGGGTGCCGGGCGGAGGAACAATGAGCAGTTCTTC; CDR3: CATTEGAGRRNNEQFF
size: .; V: TRBV5-6; D: .; J: TRBJ2-7; DNA: TGTGCCAGCAGCTTGGAGGGGGTGCGGTACGAGCAGTACTTC; CDR3: CASSLEGVRYEQYF
size: few; V: TRBV19; D: .; J: TRBJ2-1; DNA: TGTGCCAGTAGTAATCCTGGGAATGAGCAGTTCTTC; CDR3: CASSNPGNEQFF
size: .; V: TRBV19; D: .; J: TRBJ1-5; DNA: TGTGCCAGTAGTATAGGGTCAGGGTTCAATCAGCCCCAGCATTTT; CDR3: CASSIGSGFNQPQHF
size: .; V: TRBV6-6; D: .; J: TRBJ1-1; DNA: TGTGCCAGCAGTTATATAAACACTGAAGCTTTCTTT; CDR3: CASSYINTEAFF
size: few; V: TRBV4-1; D: .; J: TRBJ2-6; DNA: TGCGCCAGCAGCCGTGGAAGGGCGGCGCCTGGGGCCAACGTCCTGACTTTC; CDR3: CASSRGRAAPGANVLTF
size: .; V: TRBV9; D: TRBD1; J: TRBJ1-1; DNA: TGTGCCAGCAGCTTTACCACAGGGGTGAACACTGAAGCTTTCTTT; CDR3: CASSFTTGVNTEAFF
size: .; V: TRBV5-1; D: TRBD2; J: TRBJ2-5; DNA: TGCGCCAGCAGCTGGACCCGACTAGCGGGAAATAGGAAGCAAGAGACCCAGTACTTC; CDR3: CASSWTRLAGNRKQETQYF
size: .; V: TRBV7-6; D: .; J: TRBJ1-1; DNA: TGTGCCAGCAGCTTATTGGGAGGCAGGGCGGACACTGAAGCTTTCTTT; CDR3: CASSLLGGRADTEAFF